Below are 18 T cell receptor beta chains sequenced from a single sample in a study of blood T cells in healthy people across ages. The second PCR ran roughly 7 to 11 cycles with a sample-barcoded 5' primer and J-beta primers. TCRdb reprocessed the 5' RACE reads via MiXCR and lists one record per CDR3 protein. The data show about 1,000,000 distinct CDR3 sequences, over 35% seen once. Sequencing input: blood. Source of these receptors: a woman aged 60 to 75 in good health.

This chain joins TRBV20-1 and TRBJ2-1, with a weak D call TRBD2 (5 bases). The CDR3 contains 15 residues. With 6 bases removed from V and 7 bases from J, the gap between germline ends came to 22 bases. Germline CDR1 DFQATT, CDR2 SNEGSKA (reference sequence). CDR3 nucleotide sequence: TGCAGTGCGAAGGGCCGTCGGGAAAGGGAAAATGAGCAGTTCTTC. Translated, it gives CSAKGRRERENEQFF.

The rearrangement uses TRBV20-1 and TRBJ2-7; 7 positions match TRBD2. The length of the CDR3 is 14 residues. With 3 bases clipped from V and 2 bases from J, the junction kept 7 bases outside the gene matches. Germline V gene sequence: CDR1 DFQATT, CDR2 SNEGSKA (reference sequence). CDR3 in DNA: TGCAGTGCTAGTCCTCCAGGGAGGGCCTACGAGCAGTACTTC. Protein product: CSASPPGRAYEQYF.

V is TRBV21-1 and J is TRBJ2-3; the table names TRBD1, a call not compared with the DNA. TRBV21-1 is a documented pseudogene. CDR3 size: 19 residues. The CDR3 is CASSKDKGSGSPGTDTQYF. The CDR3 DNA follows: TGTGCCAGCAGCAAAGATAAGGGAAGCGGGAGCCCCGGGACAGATACGCAGTATTTT.

This clonotype was counted only a few times. The V call is TRBV6-6, the J call TRBJ1-6; 8 nucleotides match TRBD1. CDR3 length: 16 residues. The J segment lost 7 bases and the V segment lost 6 bases, leaving 11 bases of the junction unmatched. Germline CDR1 reads MNHNY; CDR2 reads SVGAGI (reference sequence). CDR3 loop: CASSPPRGRRNSPLHF. In DNA form, the CDR3 reads TGTGCCAGCAGCCCCCCCAGGGGGCGCAGAAATTCACCCCTCCACTTT.

This clonotype has more than one count but fewer than ten. The rearrangement joins TRBV30 to TRBJ1-6, with a weak D call TRBD1 (6 bases). The CDR3 length is 13 residues. The germline CDR1 and CDR2 sequences are GTSNPN and SVGIG (reference sequence). V gave up 5 bases and J gave up 7 bases, with 12 bases separating them. CDR3 sequence reads: CAWGGTGNSPLHF. CDR3 in DNA: TGTGCCTGGGGGGGCACCGGGAATTCACCCCTCCACTTT.

This clonotype was counted between two and nine times. The V call is TRBV24-1, the J call TRBJ2-3; D is perhaps TRBD2 (5 bases). The CDR3 is 12 residues long. The germline V gene encodes CDR1 KGHDR and CDR2 SFDVKD. V was cut by 6 bases and J by 8 bases, with 11 bases left in between. CDR3 nucleotide sequence: TGTGCCACCAGTATGAGGGTGGGTACGCAGTATTTT. It is translated as CATSMRVGTQYF.

This clonotype has just a few counts. The chain couples TRBV6-2 or TRBV6-3 to TRBJ2-7; D call uncertain. The V and J ends lost 5 bases and 0 bases respectively, with 11 bases between them. Germline V gene data show CDR1 as MNHEY and CDR2 as SVGEGT. CDR3 length: 14 amino acids. The DNA for the CDR3 is TGTGCCAGCAGTCCCGGATGGAGCTCCTACGAGCAGTACTTC. This codes for CASSPGWSSYEQYF.

About this clonotype: With a much larger clone just one base away, this may be a read error. This chain joins TRBV4-2 and TRBJ2-5; no clear D gene. This CDR3 region has 13 residues. V was clipped by 2 bases and J by 11 bases, with 15 bases between them. Germline V gives CDR1 LGHNA, CDR2 YNFKEQ. CDR3 nucleotides: TGTGCCAGCAGCCAACAAGTCGACAATGAGCAGTACTTC. It yields the protein CASSQQVDNEQYF.

The rearrangement joins TRBV6-1 to TRBJ1-5; TRBD1 is a possible D gene (6 bases). The CDR3 sequence is 16 residues long. The V end was cut by 1 base, the J end by 7 bases, with 17 bases between. Germline CDR1 MNHNS, CDR2 SASEGT. The CDR3 protein is CASSEELWGAGQPQHF. The CDR3 region has the DNA TGTGCCAGCAGTGAAGAACTTTGGGGGGCAGGACAGCCCCAGCATTTT.

In its sample, this clonotype was seen a few times. This rearrangement joins TRBV10-2 to TRBJ2-5; no definite D call. The assigned J gene may be wrong: the sequence end matches TRBJ2-7 better. The CDR3 covers 16 residues. Germline V lookup: CDR1 WSHSY, CDR2 SAAADI. The CDR3 is CASSERVLGSDYEQYF. Written as DNA, the CDR3 is TGCGCCAGCAGCGAAAGGGTACTCGGCAGCGACTACGAGCAGTACTTC.

There are a few counts of this clonotype. The chain has TRBV27 and TRBJ2-3, with D perhaps assigned TRBD1 or TRBD2 (6 bases each). The CDR3 has 15 amino acids. Looked up from germline, CDR1 is MNHEY and CDR2 is SMNVEV (reference sequence). Trimming took off 2 bases at V and 4 bases at J, with 13 bases between the two ends. The CDR3 spells CASSLRGQNADTQYF. The CDR3 DNA is TGTGCCAGCAGTTTACGGGGGCAGAACGCAGATACGCAGTATTTT.

At least ten counts were recorded for this clonotype. V and J are TRBV10-3 and TRBJ2-7; D is possibly TRBD1 (6 bases). In germline, CDR1 is ENHRY, CDR2 SYGVKD. The CDR3 totals 13 residues. V was shortened by 10 bases and J by 2 bases, with 15 bases between the two germline ends. The CDR3 reads CATTRDIPYEQYF. The CDR3 DNA reads as TGTGCCACTACCAGGGACATCCCCTACGAGCAGTACTTC.

On this clonotype itself: One junction end disagrees with the germline gene, perhaps due to a read error. The chain carries TRBV24-1 and TRBJ1-2; D is unresolved. Germline CDR1 and CDR2: KGHDR and SFDVKD. This CDR3 contains 15 residues. CDR3 loop: CATSDPAGGNYGYTF. In nucleotides, the CDR3 is TGTGCCACCAGTGATCCAGCAGGAGGTAACTATGGTTACACCTTC.

This clonotype was counted at least ten times. The chain uses TRBV12-3 or TRBV12-4 and TRBJ2-7; D call uncertain. CDR3 length equals 12 residues. Trimming stripped 3 bases from V and 2 bases from J, with 5 bases between. CDR3 in amino acids: CASSFRPYEQYF. The CDR3 coding sequence is TGTGCCAGCAGTTTCCGCCCCTACGAGCAGTACTTC.

This clonotype showed up just a few times. The genes are TRBV6-5 and TRBJ2-1, with 9 bases fitting TRBD2. The trim removed 3 bases at V and 5 bases at J, leaving 5 bases unmatched. Germline lookup yields CDR1 MNHEY and CDR2 SVGAGI. The CDR3 loop spans 15 amino acids. This chain's CDR3 is CASSYGAGGNNEQFF. The CDR3 region has the DNA TGTGCCAGCAGTTATGGAGCGGGAGGCAACAATGAGCAGTTCTTC.

Here the CDR3 DNA reads TGTGCCATCAGCCAACTAGCGGGAGGCTTTAATGAGCAGTACTTC. Translating gives CAISQLAGGFNEQYF. The gene calls are TRBV10-3 and TRBJ2-7, with TRBD2 matching 12 bases. The CDR3 runs 15 residues. Germline trimming cut 6 bases from V and 7 bases from J; bases unmatched to any gene: 10. Looked up from germline, CDR1 is ENHRY and CDR2 is SYGVKD.

In this sample, this clonotype turned up once. This sequence joins TRBV10-3 and TRBJ2-7, with 10 bases fitting TRBD2. Per the germline V gene, CDR1 is ENHRY and CDR2 is SYGVKD. V gave up 10 bases and J gave up 5 bases; unmatched junction bases: 5. The CDR3 length is 12 residues. For the CDR3, the DNA is TGTGCCACTAGCGGGAGTTACGACGAGCAGTACTTC. Translation gives CATSGSYDEQYF.

V usage is TRBV4-1 and J usage is TRBJ2-7, with D possibly matching TRBD1 (5 bases). This CDR3 region has 16 residues. V lost 1 base to trimming and J lost 6 bases, with 19 bases between them. Germline CDR1 reads MGHRA; CDR2 reads YSYEKL. CDR3 region: CASSQAQAGKFCEQYF. CDR3 in DNA: TGCGCCAGCAGCCAAGCCCAGGCAGGGAAATTCTGCGAGCAGTACTTC.